One TCR beta chain is described in this entry. Its antigen is not known. The CDR3 has 15 residues. Trimming removed 2 bases from V and 3 bases from J, with 11 bases in between. CDR1 and CDR2 (germline): LGHNA, YNFKEQ. All patients relapsed after autologous stem cell transplantation, and brentuximab vedotin exposure varied. The method was immunoSEQ multiplex PCR; TCRdb's version includes in-frame clones alone and lacks a portion of them. The sample has about 93,000 clones, 80% to 95% seen once. The data were obtained in a study of PD-1 blockade in classical Hodgkin lymphoma. Study-wide results and limits: Complete responders entered with baseline diversity on par with newly diagnosed patients, the results showed.

The source of this sequence is a human donor with classical Hodgkin lymphoma. J is TRBJ1-5 and V is TRBV4-2; D uncertain. Sample: peripheral blood mononuclear cells (PBMCs), taken before the second cycle of nivolumab. The CDR3 protein is CASSQFQFDNQPQHF. For the CDR3, the DNA is TGTGCCAGCAGCCAATTTCAGTTTGACAATCAGCCCCAGCATTTT.